This T cell receptor (beta chain) comes out of a study of T cells in Graves' hyperthyroidism and ophthalmopathy. Per the germline V gene, CDR1 is MNHNS and CDR2 is SASEGT. Trimming shortened V by 3 bases and J by 9 bases, and 12 bases separated the two germline ends. This CDR3 has 13 residues. Diagnosis of hyperthyroidism was new in patients aged 18 to 65, and its duration was under 2 months. RNA transcripts gave rise to amplified TCR beta CDR3 regions. The TCR CDR3 first-round RT-PCR relied on the HTBI primer set. TCRdb independently ran MiXCR on the multiplex PCR reads; one entry per CDR3 protein. Of around 430,000 distinct CDR3 sequences listed, 15% are singletons.

The TCR sequence derives from a woman aged 25 to 45 with Graves' hyperthyroidism. The sequenced sample was blood. The chain recombines TRBV6-1 with TRBJ2-1; TRBD1 might be the D (6 bases). In nucleotides, the CDR3 is TGTGCCAGCAGTGACTCGGGGACATCTGAGCAGTTCTTC. Encoded protein: CASSDSGTSEQFF.